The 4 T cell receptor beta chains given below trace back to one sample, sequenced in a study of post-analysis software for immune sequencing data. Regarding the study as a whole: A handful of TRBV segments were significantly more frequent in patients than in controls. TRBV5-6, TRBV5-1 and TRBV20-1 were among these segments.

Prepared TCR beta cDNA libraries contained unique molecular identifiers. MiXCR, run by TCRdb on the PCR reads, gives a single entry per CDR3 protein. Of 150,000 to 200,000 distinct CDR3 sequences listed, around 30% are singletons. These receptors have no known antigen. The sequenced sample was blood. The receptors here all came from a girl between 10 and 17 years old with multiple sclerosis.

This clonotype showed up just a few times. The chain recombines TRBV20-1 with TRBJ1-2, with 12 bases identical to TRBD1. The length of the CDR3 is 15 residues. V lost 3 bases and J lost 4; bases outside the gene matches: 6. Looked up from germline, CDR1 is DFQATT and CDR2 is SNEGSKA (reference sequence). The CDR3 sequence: CSASGTGGTAYGYTF. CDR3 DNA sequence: TGCAGTGCTAGCGGGACAGGGGGCACTGCCTATGGCTACACCTTC.

The CDR3 loop is CASSSGASGSNNEQFF. CDR3 coding DNA: TGTGCCAGCAGCTCTGGGGCTAGCGGGAGCAACAATGAGCAGTTCTTC. This chain connects TRBV13 to TRBJ2-1; the match to TRBD2 covers 10 bases. The junction had 8 bases not matched to a gene; V was cut back by 4 bases and J by 5 bases. The CDR3 has 16 residues. The germline V gene has CDR1 PRHDT and CDR2 FYEKMQ (reference sequence).

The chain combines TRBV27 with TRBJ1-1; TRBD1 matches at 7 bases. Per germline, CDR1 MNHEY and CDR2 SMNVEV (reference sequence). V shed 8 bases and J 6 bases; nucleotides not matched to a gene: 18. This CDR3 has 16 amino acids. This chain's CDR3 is CASGDRTGMGISEAFF. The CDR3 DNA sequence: TGTGCCAGCGGAGACCGGACAGGAATGGGGATCTCTGAAGCTTTCTTT.

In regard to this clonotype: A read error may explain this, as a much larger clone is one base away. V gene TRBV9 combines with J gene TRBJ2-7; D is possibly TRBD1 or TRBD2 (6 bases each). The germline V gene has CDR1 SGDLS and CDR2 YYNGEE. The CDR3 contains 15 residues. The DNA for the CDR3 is TGTGCCAACAGCGTAGGGGGGCATCCCTCCCTCGAGCAGTACTTC. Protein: CANSVGGHPSLEQYF.